At least ten counts were recorded for the clone carrying this T cell receptor (beta chain). Germline V gene data show CDR1 as DFQATT and CDR2 as SNEGSKA (reference sequence). The V and J ends lost 3 bases and 13 bases respectively, with 13 bases between them. The CDR3 loop spans 11 amino acids. TCRdb re-analysed the 5' RACE reads in MiXCR, keeping a single row per CDR3 protein. This repertoire shows 35,000 or so distinct CDR3 sequences, approximately 10% found once; its top ten account for about 7%. This sample was included in a study of neurological immune-mediated disorders. The V and J genes are TRBV20-1 and TRBJ2-1, with D possibly matching TRBD2 (7 bases). The sample was PBMCs. This sequence was found in a woman younger than 45 with HTLV-1-associated myelopathy (HAM/TSP). The CDR3 loop is CSASGGPPQFF. In DNA form, the CDR3 reads TGCAGTGCTAGCGGGGGGCCCCCTCAGTTCTTC.